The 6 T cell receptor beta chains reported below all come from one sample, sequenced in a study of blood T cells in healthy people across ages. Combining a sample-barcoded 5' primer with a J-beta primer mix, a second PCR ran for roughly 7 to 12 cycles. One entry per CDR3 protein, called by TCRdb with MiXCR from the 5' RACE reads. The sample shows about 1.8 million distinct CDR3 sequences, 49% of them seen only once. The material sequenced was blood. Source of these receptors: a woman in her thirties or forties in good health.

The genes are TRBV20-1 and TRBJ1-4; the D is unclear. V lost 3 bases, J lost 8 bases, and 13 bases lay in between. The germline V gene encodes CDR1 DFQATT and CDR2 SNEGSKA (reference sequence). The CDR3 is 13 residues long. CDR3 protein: CSASYSRGEKLFF. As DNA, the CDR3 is TGCAGTGCTAGCTACTCTCGAGGCGAAAAACTGTTTTTT.

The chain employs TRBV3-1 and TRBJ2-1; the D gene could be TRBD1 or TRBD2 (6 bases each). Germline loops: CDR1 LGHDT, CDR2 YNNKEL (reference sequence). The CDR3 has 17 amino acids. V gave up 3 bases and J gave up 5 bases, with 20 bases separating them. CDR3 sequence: CASSHPRTTGADNEQFF. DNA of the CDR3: TGTGCCAGCAGCCACCCCAGGACCACGGGGGCCGACAATGAGCAGTTCTTC.

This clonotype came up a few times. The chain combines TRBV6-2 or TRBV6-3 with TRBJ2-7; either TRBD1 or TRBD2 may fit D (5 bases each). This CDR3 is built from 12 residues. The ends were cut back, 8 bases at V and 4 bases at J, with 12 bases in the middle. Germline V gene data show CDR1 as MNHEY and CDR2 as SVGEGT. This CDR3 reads CASGRDAYEQYF. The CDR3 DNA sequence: TGTGCCAGCGGCAGGGACGCTTACGAGCAGTACTTC.

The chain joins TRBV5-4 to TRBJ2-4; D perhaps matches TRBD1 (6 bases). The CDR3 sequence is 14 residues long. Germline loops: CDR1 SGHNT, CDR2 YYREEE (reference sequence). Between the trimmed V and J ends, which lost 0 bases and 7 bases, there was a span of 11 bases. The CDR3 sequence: CASSLGTEPNIQYF. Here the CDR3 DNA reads TGTGCCAGCAGCTTGGGGACAGAACCCAACATTCAGTACTTC.

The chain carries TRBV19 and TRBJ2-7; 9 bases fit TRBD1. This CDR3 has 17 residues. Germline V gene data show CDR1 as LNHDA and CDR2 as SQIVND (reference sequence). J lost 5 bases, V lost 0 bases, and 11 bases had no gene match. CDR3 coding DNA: TGTGCCAGTAGTATAGATCACTCTGGGACAGGGTCCAACGAGCAGTACTTC. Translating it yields CASSIDHSGTGSNEQYF.

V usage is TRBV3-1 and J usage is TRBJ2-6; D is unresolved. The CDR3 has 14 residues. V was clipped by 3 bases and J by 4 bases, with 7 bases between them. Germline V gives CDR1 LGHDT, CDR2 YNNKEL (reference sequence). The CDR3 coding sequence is TGTGCCAGCAGCCACGGCGGAGGGGCCAACGTCCTGACTTTC. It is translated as CASSHGGGANVLTF.